Listed below are T cell receptor beta chains from one sample, sequenced in a study of post-analysis software for immune sequencing data. TCRdb re-derived calls from the PCR reads in MiXCR, one entry per CDR3 protein. The data contain fewer than 900,000 distinct CDR3 sequences, just over 45% of them seen just once; the ten biggest clones take up approximately 4.4%. Material for sequencing was blood. Receptors were obtained from a girl aged 10 to 17 with multiple sclerosis. CDR3s include the opening cysteine and the closing phenylalanine or tryptophan. D genes are given only for firm matches. For some rows the clone size is stated as once, few or many, or as a class when expanded; others skip it.

CDR3 length: 14
J gene: TRBJ2-5
V gene: TRBV29-1
D gene: TRBD1
clone size: -
CDR3 protein: CSVVLGTGVLEQYF
CDR3 DNA: TGCAGCGTTGTCCTTGGGACAGGGGTCCTGGAGCAGTACTTC

CDR3 length: 14
J gene: TRBJ2-5
V gene: TRBV6-2/TRBV6-3
D gene: -
clone size: -
CDR3 protein: CASSYQDRRATQYF
CDR3 DNA: TGTGCCAGCAGTTACCAGGACCGCCGGGCGACCCAGTACTTC

CDR3 length: 16
J gene: TRBJ2-1
V gene: TRBV11-2
D gene: TRBD2
clone size: once
CDR3 protein: CASSSPWEGHYNEQFF
CDR3 DNA: TGTGCCAGCAGCTCCCCTTGGGAGGGCCACTACAATGAGCAGTTCTTC

CDR3 length: 16
J gene: TRBJ2-5
V gene: TRBV20-1
D gene: TRBD2
clone size: -
CDR3 protein: CSATPGIAGDRATQYF
CDR3 DNA: TGCAGTGCCACCCCAGGAATTGCGGGAGATAGGGCGACCCAGTACTTC

CDR3 length: 18
J gene: TRBJ2-3
V gene: TRBV20-1
D gene: TRBD2
clone size: few
CDR3 protein: CSASRRMLAGPSTDTQYF
CDR3 DNA: TGCAGTGCTTCCCGACGAATGCTAGCGGGTCCTAGCACAGATACGCAGTATTTT

CDR3 length: 13
J gene: TRBJ2-5
V gene: TRBV20-1
D gene: TRBD2
clone size: many
CDR3 protein: CSASGRPGETQYF
CDR3 DNA: TGCAGTGCTAGCGGGAGGCCAGGAGAGACCCAGTACTTC

CDR3 length: 15
J gene: TRBJ1-1
V gene: TRBV4-3
D gene: -
clone size: few
CDR3 protein: CASSQDINQGSEAFF
CDR3 DNA: TGCGCCAGCAGCCAGGACATCAACCAGGGGTCTGAAGCTTTCTTT

CDR3 length: 16
J gene: TRBJ2-5
V gene: TRBV7-2
D gene: -
clone size: few
CDR3 protein: CASSSEPGSHGETQYF
CDR3 DNA: TGTGCCAGCAGCTCTGAGCCGGGATCCCACGGGGAGACCCAGTACTTC

CDR3 length: 16
J gene: TRBJ2-5
V gene: TRBV24-1
D gene: TRBD1
clone size: -
CDR3 protein: CATSDSDRTFSETQYF
CDR3 DNA: TGTGCCACCAGTGATTCGGACAGGACCTTTAGCGAGACCCAGTACTTC

CDR3 length: 18
J gene: TRBJ2-6
V gene: TRBV28
D gene: TRBD1
clone size: -
CDR3 protein: CASSRDRYPLSGANVLTF
CDR3 DNA: TGTGCCAGCAGCCGGGACAGGTATCCCCTCTCTGGGGCCAACGTCCTGACTTTC

CDR3 length: 13
J gene: TRBJ2-4
V gene: TRBV20-1
D gene: TRBD1
clone size: -
CDR3 protein: CSARGTGGAGQYF
CDR3 DNA: TGCAGTGCTAGGGGGACAGGGGGCGCTGGGCAGTACTTC

CDR3 length: 16
J gene: TRBJ2-6
V gene: TRBV4-2
D gene: -
clone size: -
CDR3 protein: CASSPRTVSGANVLTF
CDR3 DNA: TGTGCCAGCAGCCCCCGGACAGTATCTGGGGCCAACGTCCTGACTTTC

CDR3 length: 15
J gene: TRBJ1-2
V gene: TRBV7-6
D gene: -
clone size: -
CDR3 protein: CASSPSSGGADGYTF
CDR3 DNA: TGTGCCAGCAGCCCGAGTTCGGGAGGGGCCGATGGCTACACCTTC

CDR3 length: 14
J gene: TRBJ2-5
V gene: TRBV7-9
D gene: TRBD1
clone size: few
CDR3 protein: CASSPRDSEETQYF
CDR3 DNA: TGTGCCAGCAGCCCCAGGGACAGCGAAGAGACCCAGTACTTC

CDR3 length: 13
J gene: TRBJ1-2
V gene: TRBV27
D gene: -
clone size: -
CDR3 protein: CASRGETFYGYTF
CDR3 DNA: TGTGCCAGCAGGGGGGAGACTTTCTATGGCTACACCTTC

CDR3 length: 19
J gene: TRBJ2-1
V gene: TRBV12-3/TRBV12-4
D gene: TRBD2
clone size: -
CDR3 protein: CASSLRGWTSGSSYNEQFF
CDR3 DNA: TGTGCCAGCAGTTTACGTGGCTGGACTAGCGGGAGCTCCTACAATGAGCAGTTCTTC

CDR3 length: 13
J gene: TRBJ2-2
V gene: TRBV29-1
D gene: TRBD1
clone size: -
CDR3 protein: CSVETGGGGELFF
CDR3 DNA: TGCAGCGTTGAAACAGGGGGCGGCGGGGAGCTGTTTTTT

CDR3 length: 14
J gene: TRBJ1-1
V gene: TRBV7-9
D gene: TRBD1
clone size: -
CDR3 protein: CASSSEGAGTEAFF
CDR3 DNA: TGTGCCAGCAGTAGTGAGGGGGCAGGCACTGAAGCTTTCTTT

CDR3 length: 16
J gene: TRBJ2-3
V gene: TRBV7-6
D gene: -
clone size: -
CDR3 protein: CASSLGGAGTLDTQYF
CDR3 DNA: TGTGCCAGCAGCTTAGGGGGAGCGGGTACGTTGGATACGCAGTATTTT

CDR3 length: 11
J gene: TRBJ1-2
V gene: TRBV28
D gene: -
clone size: few
CDR3 protein: CAHGETFGYTF
CDR3 DNA: TGTGCCCACGGCGAGACTTTCGGCTACACCTTC

CDR3 length: 11
J gene: TRBJ2-7
V gene: TRBV27
D gene: -
clone size: -
CDR3 protein: CASAFGDEQYF
CDR3 DNA: TGTGCCAGCGCTTTCGGCGACGAGCAGTACTTC

CDR3 length: 14
J gene: TRBJ2-7
V gene: TRBV6-5
D gene: TRBD2
clone size: many
CDR3 protein: CASSALAGSYEQYF
CDR3 DNA: TGTGCCAGCAGTGCCCTAGCGGGATCCTACGAGCAGTACTTC

CDR3 length: 17
J gene: TRBJ2-1
V gene: TRBV12-3/TRBV12-4
D gene: TRBD2
clone size: -
CDR3 protein: CASTPGLAGGPWDEQFF
CDR3 DNA: TGTGCCAGCACCCCGGGACTAGCGGGAGGGCCGTGGGATGAGCAGTTCTTC

CDR3 length: 16
J gene: TRBJ2-1
V gene: TRBV29-1
D gene: -
clone size: -
CDR3 protein: CSVESLAEGSYNEQFF
CDR3 DNA: TGCAGCGTTGAGAGTTTAGCGGAGGGGTCATACAATGAGCAGTTCTTC